This TCR beta chain derives from a study of blood T cells in healthy people across ages. Through a sample-barcoded 5' primer and a J-beta primer mix, a second PCR was run for roughly 6 to 11 cycles. TCRdb analysed the 5' RACE reads with MiXCR anew, one entry per CDR3 protein. The sample yields some 1.1 million distinct CDR3 sequences, more than 30% seen once. CDR1 is SGHRS, CDR2 YFSETQ, per germline. The V and J ends lost 0 bases and 0 bases, in that order; junction bases with no gene match: 5. This CDR3 comprises 17 residues. The clonotype comes from a man between 18 and 35 years old in good health. The sequenced material came from blood. The V and J genes are TRBV5-1 and TRBJ2-3; TRBD2 matches at 9 bases. CDR3 sequence (DNA): TGCGCCAGCAGCTTGGGGCTAGCGGGACAGAGCACAGATACGCAGTATTTT. Protein sequence: CASSLGLAGQSTDTQYF.